One sample yielded the 16 T cell receptor beta chains listed below, sequenced in a study of blood T cells in healthy people across ages. For the second PCR, which ran for roughly 6 to 11 cycles, a sample-barcoded 5' primer and a J-beta primer mix were used. A single record per CDR3 protein comes from TCRdb applying MiXCR to the 5' RACE reads. The sample yields about 780,000 distinct CDR3 sequences, around two thirds seen once. Source material: blood. Receptors originate from a man under 40 in good health.

J is TRBJ2-3 and V is TRBV21-1; TRBD1 is the table's D call and was not checked against the DNA. TRBV21-1 is designated a pseudogene. The length of the CDR3 is 17 residues. The CDR3 DNA follows: TGTGCCAACGAAACAGGCCTCCTTCATCCTAGCACAGATACGCAGTATTTT. It is translated as CANETGLLHPSTDTQYF.

The V and J genes are TRBV24-1 and TRBJ2-1; the D is unclear. The CDR3 is 16 residues long. Trimming removed 3 bases at V and 0 bases at J, with 11 bases between. Germline V gives CDR1 KGHDR, CDR2 SFDVKD. Here the CDR3 DNA reads TGTGCCACCAGTGATGTGGACGTAAGCTCCTACAATGAGCAGTTCTTC. Translating it yields CATSDVDVSSYNEQFF.

The V and J genes are TRBV5-1 and TRBJ2-3; 9 bases match TRBD1. V lost 4 bases, J lost 0 bases, and 3 bases stayed unmatched. CDR3 length: 15 residues. Germline values: CDR1 SGHRS, CDR2 YFSETQ. The CDR3 DNA reads TGCGCCAGCAGCACGACAGGGGGGAGCACAGATACGCAGTATTTT. It specifies CASSTTGGSTDTQYF. Using reference TRBV5-1 and TRBJ2-3 for the parts outside the CDR3, the full variable domain is KAGVTQTPRYLIKTRGQQVTLSCSPISGHRSVSWYQQTPGQGLQFLFEYFSETQRNKGNFPGRFSGRQFSNSRSEMNVSTLELGDSALYLCASSTTGGSTDTQYFGPGTRLTVL.

A few counts support this clonotype. The chain carries TRBV7-2 and TRBJ2-5, with 7 bases fitting TRBD2. V trimming: 5 bases; J trimming: 1 base; junction bases outside the gene matches: 4. The germline gives CDR1 SGHTA, CDR2 FQGNSA. There are 14 residues in the CDR3. The CDR3 region is CASSPAGVQETQYF. Here the CDR3 DNA reads TGTGCCAGCAGCCCCGCGGGGGTCCAAGAGACCCAGTACTTC. Drawing the rest from reference TRBV7-2 and TRBJ2-5, the complete variable domain is GAGVSQSPSNKVTEKGKDVELRCDPISGHTALYWYRQSLGQGLEFLIYFQGNSAPDKSGLPSDRFSAERTGGSVSTLTIQRTQQEDSAVYLCASSPAGVQETQYFGPGTRLLVL.

The rearrangement links TRBV10-3 to TRBJ2-3; 8 bases match TRBD2. CDR1 and CDR2 (germline): ENHRY, SYGVKD. The CDR3 consists of 14 residues. V shed 5 bases, J shed 4 bases, and the junction held 5 bases outside the gene matches. As DNA, the CDR3 is TGTGCCATCAGTCCGGGGGGGAGCGCAGATACGCAGTATTTT. Its translation is CAISPGGSADTQYF.

The sample holds a few counts of this clonotype. The J gene is TRBJ2-3, the V gene TRBV4-1; D call uncertain. Germline V gives CDR1 MGHRA, CDR2 YSYEKL. Trimming removed 1 base at V and 5 bases at J, with 7 bases between. This CDR3 is 13 amino acids long. CDR3 protein: CASSQVGIDTQYF. The CDR3 DNA reads as TGCGCCAGCAGCCAAGTGGGTATAGATACGCAGTATTTT.

The rearrangement uses TRBV7-9 and TRBJ2-1; 9 bases agree with TRBD2. Germline assignment: CDR1 SEHNR and CDR2 FQNEAQ (reference sequence). The CDR3 consists of 16 residues. V was clipped by 5 bases and J by 8 bases; unmatched bases: 13. CDR3: CASSPYSGGQKDEQFF. For the CDR3, the DNA is TGTGCCAGCAGCCCCTATAGCGGGGGCCAAAAGGATGAGCAGTTCTTC.

The chain joins TRBV7-2 to TRBJ2-5, with TRBD1 matching over 9 bases. The CDR3 totals 16 residues. The V gene's germline CDR1 is SGHTA and CDR2 FQGNSA. The junction had 9 bases not matched to a gene; V was cut back by 2 bases and J by 5 bases. The CDR3 DNA reads as TGTGCCAGCAGCTTATTGGGACAGGGTGTAGGGGAGACCCAGTACTTC. It yields the protein CASSLLGQGVGETQYF.

The genes are TRBV5-1 and TRBJ2-1; D possibly corresponds to TRBD1 (7 bases). V lost 6 bases to trimming and J lost 4 bases, with 17 bases between them. The CDR3 extends over 15 amino acids. Per germline, CDR1 SGHRS and CDR2 YFSETQ. The CDR3 DNA reads as TGCGCCAGCATCAACGACAGGGCGGGGTACAATGAGCAGTTCTTC. This encodes CASINDRAGYNEQFF.

The J gene is TRBJ2-7, the V gene TRBV24-1; no reliable D call. V gave up 6 bases and J gave up 0 bases, with 8 bases separating them. The CDR3 runs to 13 residues. Germline CDR1 is KGHDR and CDR2 is SFDVKD. CDR3 in amino acids: CATSSGSSYEQYF. In DNA form, the CDR3 reads TGTGCCACCAGTTCCGGGTCCTCCTACGAGCAGTACTTC.

V and J are TRBV10-3 and TRBJ1-2; D is undetermined. CDR3 length: 14 amino acids. Deletions cut 2 bases from V and 4 bases from J, with 11 bases between. The germline gives CDR1 ENHRY, CDR2 SYGVKD. The CDR3 bases are TGTGCCATCAGTGAGGACCAGCTGGCCTATGGCTACACCTTC. Protein product: CAISEDQLAYGYTF.

This clonotype was observed once. The V call is TRBV15, the J call TRBJ2-4; perhaps TRBD2 as D (6 bases). The CDR3 sequence is 21 residues long. V shed 5 bases and J shed 0 bases, with 29 bases lying between them. Germline assignment: CDR1 LNHNV and CDR2 YYDKDF (reference sequence). Here the CDR3 reads CATSPCLRFRDCLIAKNIQYF. As DNA, the CDR3 is TGTGCCACCAGCCCCTGCTTACGTTTCCGGGACTGCTTAATAGCCAAAAACATTCAGTACTTC.

The rearrangement joins TRBV28 to TRBJ2-7; D might be TRBD2 (5 bases). The DNA matches TRBJ2-5 better at its end, which makes the J call doubtful. CDR3 length equals 13 residues. Germline V gene lookup returns CDR1 MDHEN and CDR2 SYDVKM. CDR3 loop: CASSFRLAETQYF. Here the CDR3 DNA reads TGTGCCAGCAGTTTTAGGCTAGCAGAGACCCAGTACTTC.

This clonotype was recorded a few times. The V gene is TRBV20-1, the J gene TRBJ2-3, with unresolved D. Per the germline V gene, CDR1 is DFQATT and CDR2 is SNEGSKA (reference sequence). The CDR3 loop spans 13 amino acids. The CDR3 here is CTLWVESTDTQYF. The CDR3 DNA sequence: TGCACCTTGTGGGTGGAAAGCACAGATACGCAGTATTTT.

This clonotype was picked up a small number of times. This chain joins TRBV13 and TRBJ2-4; tentative D call: TRBD1 (6 bases). With the DNA end fitting TRBJ2-5 better, the J assignment may be wrong. This CDR3 is 15 amino acids long. Germline V gene lookup returns CDR1 PRHDT and CDR2 FYEKMQ (reference sequence). The CDR3 nucleotides are TGTGCCAGCAGCTTAGGGCCAGGGGAACAGGAGACCCAGTACTTC. This sequence encodes CASSLGPGEQETQYF.

The table lists this clonotype with a few counts. The chain is built from TRBV28 and TRBJ2-1, with 8 bases fitting TRBD2. The germline CDR1 and CDR2 sequences are MDHEN and SYDVKM. This CDR3 is built from 14 residues. V shed 3 bases, J shed 15 bases, and the junction held 13 bases outside the gene matches. As DNA, the CDR3 is TGTGCCAGCAGTTTGGTGGCGGGGGGCGAATCCCGGTTCTTC. This gives the protein CASSLVAGGESRFF. The whole variable domain, filled in from reference TRBV28 and TRBJ2-1, reads DVKVTQSSRYLVKRTGEKVFLECVQDMDHENMFWYRQDPGLGLRLIYFSYDVKMKEKGDIPEGYSVSREKKERFSLILESASTNQTSMYLCASSLVAGGESRFFGPGTRLTVL.